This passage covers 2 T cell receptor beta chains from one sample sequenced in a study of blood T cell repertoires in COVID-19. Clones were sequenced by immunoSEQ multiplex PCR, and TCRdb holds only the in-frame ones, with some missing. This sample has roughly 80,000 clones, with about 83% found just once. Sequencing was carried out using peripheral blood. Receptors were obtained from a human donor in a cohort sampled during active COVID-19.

DNA of the CDR3: TGTGCCAGCAGCCCCCCGGCAGGGGCTAACTATGGCTACACCTTC. Amino acids: CASSPPAGANYGYTF. This sequence joins TRBV11-3 and TRBJ1-2; D possibly corresponds to TRBD1 (6 bases). V dropped 5 bases and J dropped 0 bases, with 13 bases sitting between them. From germline, CDR1 is SGHNT and CDR2 YENEEA. The length of the CDR3 is 15 residues.

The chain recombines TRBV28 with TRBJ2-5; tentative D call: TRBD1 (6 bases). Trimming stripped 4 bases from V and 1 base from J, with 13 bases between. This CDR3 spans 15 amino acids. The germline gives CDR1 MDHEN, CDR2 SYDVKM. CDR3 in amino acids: CASSSPGQLQETQYF. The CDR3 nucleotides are TGTGCCAGCAGTTCCCCGGGACAACTCCAAGAGACCCAGTACTTC.